This TCR beta chain was sequenced in a study of monozygotic twins with inflammatory bowel disease. UMIs incorporating a 6-nucleotide sample barcode were appended by means of template switching. TCRdb re-analyzed the 5' RACE reads; it lists each CDR3 protein once, without DNA. The sample includes approximately 400,000 distinct CDR3 sequences. Notes on the study in general: Relative clonotype sharing with others was diminished in IBD patients versus healthy twins, particularly with disease activity.

Phlebotomy per donor yielded a single 2.5 ml blood sample. Unfractionated whole blood yielded total RNA, and T cells were not sorted. Germline-derived CDR1 and CDR2 are GTSNPN and SVGIG (reference sequence). The CDR3 sequence is 16 residues long. About this clonotype: The antigen is undetermined.

The sample taken for sequencing was blood. V usage is TRBV30 and J usage is TRBJ2-2; TCRdb's D gene call, TRBD2, goes unchecked for lack of DNA. The clonotype was recovered from a human donor with ulcerative colitis or Crohn's disease, or a healthy co-twin of an affected twin (not recorded which). The CDR3 region is CAWSGTSGTNTGELFF.